This T cell receptor (beta chain) was sequenced for a study of T cells after yellow fever vaccination. Whole-study results and caveats: A small share of clonotypes appeared in both CD4 and CD8 compartments. Though it reached lower strength, the secondary response hit its peak faster, day 5 versus 15. High-abundance clonotypes from the bulk population could contaminate FACS-sorted repertoires.

CDR1 is DFQATT, CDR2 SNEGSKA, per germline (reference sequence). This CDR3 spans 11 amino acids. This clonotype was detected only a few times. Its antigen is as yet unknown. One end of the junction varies from germline; a read error may be responsible. One entry per CDR3 protein results from TCRdb running MiXCR on the 5' RACE reads. The sample comprises about 58,000 distinct CDR3 sequences, approximately 6.5% of which are singletons, and roughly 40% rests with the top ten. The source material was CD8+ T cells sorted from PBMCs, sampled on the day of the first yellow fever vaccination. V is TRBV20-1 and J is TRBJ1-2; tentatively, D is TRBD1 (6 bases). This receptor was taken from a man between 18 and 35 years old who received the YFV17D yellow fever vaccine. The DNA of the CDR3 is TGCCGTGCTGACGACAGGTATGGCTACACCTTC. Translation: CRADDRYGYTF.